One sample yielded the 24 T cell receptor beta chains listed below, sequenced in a study of blood T cell repertoires in COVID-19. Profiling relied on immunoSEQ multiplex PCR, and the TCRdb table lists in-frame clones only, not all of them. In the table there are more than 150,000 clones, approximately 80% of which are singletons. Material for sequencing was peripheral blood. The receptors here all came from a human donor in a cohort sampled during active COVID-19.

The genes are TRBV7-6 and TRBJ1-2; a weak D match, TRBD1 (6 bases). V lost 1 base and J lost 5, with 14 bases in between. CDR1 and CDR2 from the germline V gene are SGHVS and FNYEAQ. The CDR3 sequence is 15 residues long. CDR3 sequence (DNA): TGTGCCAGCAGCTTAGGAGGGGACACGGGATATGGCTACACCTTC. It yields the protein CASSLGGDTGYGYTF.

The chain uses TRBV29-1 and TRBJ1-2; TRBD1 matches 9 bases. CDR1 SQVTM and CDR2 ANQGSEA come from the germline V gene. This CDR3 contains 13 residues. With 4 bases clipped from V and 4 bases from J, the junction kept 4 bases outside the gene matches. The CDR3 DNA reads TGCAGCGTTGTCGCGACAGGGGGCTATGGCTACACCTTC. Protein product: CSVVATGGYGYTF.

This clone has just one count. The chain uses TRBV7-8 and TRBJ1-2; D is possibly TRBD1 (6 bases). V was cut by 1 base and J by 7 bases, with 13 bases left in between. Germline-derived CDR1 and CDR2 are SGHVS and FQNEAQ. The CDR3 has 14 amino acids. CDR3 DNA sequence: TGTGCCAGCAGCTTAGTAAGGGGGTCCAGTGGCTACACCTTC. Translated: CASSLVRGSSGYTF.

V is TRBV2 and J is TRBJ2-1, with TRBD1 identical over 8 bases. This CDR3 spans 13 amino acids. CDR1 is SNHLY, CDR2 FYNNEI, per germline. V trimming: 6 bases; J trimming: 5 bases; junction bases outside the gene matches: 3. CDR3 loop: CASRGQADNEQFF. CDR3 DNA: TGTGCCAGCAGGGGACAGGCCGACAATGAGCAGTTCTTC.

The rearrangement uses TRBV21-1 and TRBJ1-2; the listed D gene, TRBD1, was not tested against the DNA. TRBV21-1 is classified as a pseudogene. The CDR3 covers 18 residues. The CDR3 DNA is TGTGCCAGCAGTCCGCCACAACCGGGACAGGGATGGCACTATGGCTACACCTTC. This translates into CASSPPQPGQGWHYGYTF.

A single count supports this clone. The V gene is TRBV24-1, the J gene TRBJ1-5; 7 bases align to TRBD1. The J segment lost 2 bases and the V segment lost 4 bases, leaving 16 bases of the junction unmatched. CDR3 size: 19 residues. Germline CDR1 and CDR2: KGHDR and SFDVKD. In DNA, the CDR3 is TGTGCCACCAGTGACCTCCCGTTTGCAGGGGGTAGGGGCAATCAGCCCCAGCATTTT. Translating gives CATSDLPFAGGRGNQPQHF.

This clone was observed a single time. The V gene is TRBV7-6, the J gene TRBJ2-7, with D possibly being TRBD1 (5 bases). With 0 bases removed from V and 2 bases from J, the gap between germline ends came to 11 bases. The CDR3 length is 15 residues. CDR1 SGHVS and CDR2 FNYEAQ come from the germline V gene. The CDR3 here is CASSLALRGTYEQYF. The CDR3 DNA follows: TGTGCCAGCAGCTTAGCGCTTAGGGGAACCTACGAGCAGTACTTC. The whole variable domain, filled in from reference TRBV7-6 and TRBJ2-7, reads GAGVSQSPRYKVTKRGQDVALRCDPISGHVSLYWYRQALGQGPEFLTYFNYEAQQDKSGLPNDRFSAERPEGSISTLTIQRTEQRDSAMYRCASSLALRGTYEQYFGPGTRLTVT.

V gene TRBV19 combines with J gene TRBJ1-6; tentatively, D is TRBD1 (5 bases). Germline CDR1 LNHDA, CDR2 SQIVND (reference sequence). With 8 bases removed from V and 4 bases from J, the gap between germline ends came to 12 bases. There are 14 residues in the CDR3. CDR3 coding DNA: TGTGCCAGTCATGGACACAATTATAATTCACCCCTCCACTTT. It translates to CASHGHNYNSPLHF.

This chain links TRBV3-1 (or the pseudogene TRBV3-2) with TRBJ2-1; 11 nucleotides match TRBD2. There are 19 residues in the CDR3. V was pared by 6 bases and J by 0 bases, with 13 bases of the junction left unmatched. Germline CDR1 is LGHDT and CDR2 is YNNKEL (reference sequence). The CDR3 protein is CASRHGASGGIGSYNEQFF. The DNA for the CDR3 is TGTGCCAGCAGACACGGGGCTAGCGGGGGGATCGGCTCCTACAATGAGCAGTTCTTC.

A single count supports this clone. This chain connects TRBV10-3 to TRBJ2-1; D call uncertain. The CDR3 has 15 amino acids. V was trimmed by 4 bases and J by 1 base, leaving 11 bases between them. Germline CDR1 reads ENHRY; CDR2 reads SYGVKD. This chain's CDR3 is CAISGTALSYNEQFF. Written as DNA, the CDR3 is TGTGCCATCAGTGGTACAGCCCTTTCCTACAATGAGCAGTTCTTC.

The chain couples TRBV6-5 to TRBJ1-2; 7 bases align to TRBD1. Germline V gives CDR1 MNHEY, CDR2 SVGAGI. V was pared by 0 bases and J by 7 bases, with 8 bases of the junction left unmatched. The CDR3 contains 15 residues. The CDR3 coding sequence is TGTGCCAGCAGTTACTCAGGAGGGGGCCGGGGTGGCTACACCTTC. Its translation: CASSYSGGGRGGYTF.

The V call is TRBV29-1, the J call TRBJ1-3; D remains unclear. From germline, CDR1 is SQVTM and CDR2 ANQGSEA. The V end was cut by 6 bases, the J end by 0 bases, with 9 bases between. CDR3 length equals 13 residues. The CDR3 DNA reads TGCAGCGTGAGACTGGACTCTGGAAACACCATATATTTT. Translation: CSVRLDSGNTIYF.

The rearrangement links TRBV5-1 to TRBJ2-3, with TRBD1 identical over 8 bases. V lost 5 bases and J lost 0; bases outside the gene matches: 2. Looked up from germline, CDR1 is SGHRS and CDR2 is YFSETQ. The CDR3 sequence is 14 residues long. As DNA, the CDR3 is TGCGCCAGCAGGAGGACAGGGAGCACAGATACGCAGTATTTT. This encodes CASRRTGSTDTQYF.

This chain links TRBV9 with TRBJ1-4, with a weak D call TRBD1 (6 bases). Germline lookup yields CDR1 SGDLS and CDR2 YYNGEE. The CDR3 contains 14 residues. Trimming removed 4 bases from V and 4 bases from J, with 11 bases in between. In nucleotides, the CDR3 is TGTGCCAGCAGCCGGGACAACCATAATGAAAAACTGTTTTTT. As protein: CASSRDNHNEKLFF.

The chain has TRBV7-8 and TRBJ2-7; 9 bases align to TRBD2. With V trimmed by 5 bases and J by 0 bases, 5 bases remained unmatched. Germline CDR1 is SGHVS and CDR2 is FQNEAQ. The CDR3 length is 15 residues. CDR3 amino acids: CASSASGGYSYEQYF. As DNA, the CDR3 is TGTGCCAGCAGCGCCAGCGGGGGGTACTCCTACGAGCAGTACTTC.

The rearrangement joins TRBV13 to TRBJ2-1; TRBD2 matches 7 bases. Unmatched junction bases numbered 4, after V lost 4 bases and J lost 4 bases. Germline CDR1 reads PRHDT; CDR2 reads FYEKMQ (reference sequence). The CDR3 spans 14 residues. The CDR3 DNA follows: TGTGCCAGCAGCTCGGCGGGGGAATACAATGAGCAGTTCTTC. Its protein is CASSSAGEYNEQFF. The complete variable domain, with remaining parts taken from reference TRBV13 and TRBJ2-1, reads AAGVIQSPRHLIKEKRETATLKCYPIPRHDTVYWYQQGPGQDPQFLISFYEKMQSDKGSIPDRFSAQQFSDYHSELNMSSLELGDSALYFCASSSAGEYNEQFFGPGTRLTVL.

The chain links TRBV5-1 to TRBJ1-2; D is possibly TRBD1 (5 bases). The V gene's germline CDR1 is SGHRS and CDR2 YFSETQ. CDR3 length equals 16 residues. Between the trimmed V and J ends, which lost 3 bases and 4 bases, there was a span of 19 bases. CDR3 sequence: CASSSRGSTDSYGYTF. The CDR3 DNA reads as TGCGCCAGCAGCTCCCGGGGGTCCACTGACTCCTATGGCTACACCTTC.

This sequence joins TRBV4-1 and TRBJ1-3, with D perhaps matching TRBD1 (5 bases). V was cut by 1 base and J by 2 bases, with 9 bases left in between. The CDR3 loop spans 15 amino acids. Germline CDR1 MGHRA, CDR2 YSYEKL. Here the CDR3 reads CASSQVTAPGNTIYF. The CDR3 DNA is TGCGCCAGCAGCCAAGTGACAGCCCCTGGAAACACCATATATTTT.

The table lists this clone with a count of one. V usage is TRBV5-1 and J usage is TRBJ1-1; D is possibly TRBD1 (5 bases). The CDR3 has 14 residues. Germline CDR1 reads SGHRS; CDR2 reads YFSETQ. Trimming cost V 3 bases and J 0 bases, with 9 bases left between them. The CDR3 DNA reads TGCGCCAGCAGCTCGACAGTAATGAACACTGAAGCTTTCTTT. Amino acids: CASSSTVMNTEAFF.

The chain carries TRBV7-9 and TRBJ2-1; D may be TRBD2 (5 bases). V lost 2 bases and J 4 bases, leaving 12 bases between the germline ends. This CDR3 region has 15 residues. In germline, CDR1 is SEHNR, CDR2 FQNEAQ (reference sequence). CDR3 in amino acids: CASSLPTTGYNEQFF. The CDR3 region has the DNA TGTGCCAGCAGCTTACCCACGACGGGGTACAATGAGCAGTTCTTC.

This clone turned up a few times. The rearrangement joins TRBV2 to TRBJ1-2, with a weak D call TRBD1 (6 bases). V was trimmed by 4 bases and J by 8 bases, leaving 20 bases between them. This CDR3 contains 15 residues. Germline loops: CDR1 SNHLY, CDR2 FYNNEI. CDR3 DNA: TGTGCCAGCAGTGGGATACTTGTGCAGGGGCAAGGCTACACCTTC. Its protein is CASSGILVQGQGYTF.

CDR3 residues: CASSLVPGANTEAFF. The CDR3 DNA is TGTGCCAGCAGCTTAGTCCCAGGGGCGAACACTGAAGCTTTCTTT. The chain has TRBV5-4 and TRBJ1-1, with D possibly matching TRBD1 (6 bases). Trimming removed 2 bases from V and 1 base from J, with 12 bases in between. CDR1 is SGHNT and CDR2 is YYREEE in the germline V gene (reference sequence). The CDR3 runs to 15 residues.

This clone was seen once. The same CDR3 arises from other DNA sequences in this sample as well. V usage is TRBV6-5 and J usage is TRBJ1-1; D perhaps matches TRBD1 (6 bases). V lost 5 bases, J lost 0 bases, and 10 bases lay in between. Germline assignment: CDR1 MNHEY and CDR2 SVGAGI. The CDR3 is made up of 14 amino acids. The chain's CDR3 is CASSLQGLNTEAFF. In DNA form, the CDR3 reads TGTGCCAGCAGTCTGCAGGGGTTGAACACTGAAGCTTTCTTT.

J is TRBJ1-4 and V is TRBV5-1; D unclear. The CDR3 length is 13 residues. Trimming left V 0 bases short and J 8 bases short, with 8 bases between. Germline V gene lookup returns CDR1 SGHRS and CDR2 YFSETQ. The CDR3 region is CASSLGIEEKLFF. In nucleotides, the CDR3 is TGCGCCAGCAGCTTGGGAATCGAGGAAAAACTGTTTTTT.